This entry features one TCR beta chain sequence. The CDR3 runs to 15 residues. CDR1 and CDR2 from the germline V gene are SGHDT and YYEEEE. The junction had 4 bases not matched to a gene; V was cut back by 4 bases and J by 2 bases. The entry originates in a study of PD-L1 blockade in urothelial cancer. Study summary: Specimens of blood held a median count of approximately 150,000 T cells.

The time point was: pretreatment peripheral blood. Sequencing was performed with immunoSEQ multiplex PCR; in TCRdb, only in-frame clones are kept and a portion is missing. The data show tens of thousands of clones, 90% seen once. The chain is built from TRBV5-6 and TRBJ2-7; 12 nucleotides match TRBD2. The clonotype originates from a man in his 70s with urothelial cancer. Sequencing used PBMCs, obtained around atezolizumab (anti-PD-L1) treatment. The CDR3: CASSPASGRAYEQYF. For the CDR3, the DNA is TGTGCCAGCAGCCCCGCTAGCGGGAGGGCCTACGAGCAGTACTTC.